This TCR beta chain originates from a study of CD8 T cells in Susac syndrome. Per germline, CDR1 MDHEN and CDR2 SYDVKM. The CDR3 runs 15 residues. Trimming stripped 8 bases from V and 4 bases from J, with 15 bases between. Both CD4+ and CD8+ T cells were negatively isolated, and TEMRA cells underwent FACS enrichment. Random hexamers were used to reverse transcribe the RNA input (about 0.5 to 1 ug). TCRdb called the immunoSEQ multiplex PCR reads again in MiXCR, with one record for every CDR3 protein. The sample holds some 150,000 distinct CDR3 sequences, about 94% seen once. The sequence was obtained from a human donor with multiple sclerosis. J is TRBJ1-6 and V is TRBV28, with a tentative D call TRBD1 (5 bases). What was sequenced was CD8+ T cells from PBMCs. DNA of the CDR3: TGTGCCAGCGCCACGATCAGGGAATATAATTCACCCCTCCACTTT. Amino acid sequence: CASATIREYNSPLHF. The variable domain in full, with the rest retrieved from reference TRBV28 and TRBJ1-6, is DVKVTQSSRYLVKRTGEKVFLECVQDMDHENMFWYRQDPGLGLRLIYFSYDVKMKEKGDIPEGYSVSREKKERFSLILESASTNQTSMYLCASATIREYNSPLHFGNGTRLTVT.